The 28 T cell receptor beta chains presented below share a single source sample, sequenced in a study of radiotherapy plus CTLA-4 blockade in lung cancer. Here immunoSEQ multiplex PCR was the method, and the copy in TCRdb shows in-frame clones only, minus some. The repertoire consists of about 120,000 clones, with 70% to 90% occurring once and the leading ten covering 6.9%. The sequenced sample was peripheral blood, obtained from a patient treated with radiotherapy plus ipilimumab. The receptors shown here come from a human donor with non-small cell lung cancer that progressed on radiotherapy plus ipilimumab.

The chain carries TRBV7-9 and TRBJ1-1; D not resolved. The V and J ends lost 7 bases and 0 bases respectively, with 12 bases between them. Per the germline V gene, CDR1 is SEHNR and CDR2 is FQNEAQ (reference sequence). CDR3 length: 14 residues. CDR3: CASTPNVLNTEAFF. Here the CDR3 DNA reads TGTGCCAGCACCCCAAACGTCTTGAACACTGAAGCTTTCTTT.

This chain uses TRBV30 with TRBJ1-2; tentative D call: TRBD1 (5 bases). V was shortened by 4 bases and J by 4 bases, with 16 bases between the two germline ends. The CDR3 loop spans 14 amino acids. Germline loops: CDR1 GTSNPN, CDR2 SVGIG (reference sequence). CDR3 amino acids: CAWIRGEYGYGYTF. CDR3 nucleotides: TGTGCCTGGATACGGGGGGAGTACGGCTATGGCTACACCTTC.

The chain is built from TRBV2 and TRBJ1-5, with 7 bases fitting TRBD1. The CDR3 totals 16 residues. J was trimmed by 3 bases and V by 6 bases; bases with no gene match: 11. CDR1 is SNHLY, CDR2 FYNNEI, per germline. The CDR3 coding sequence is TGTGCCAGCAGGGGATACAGGGGTATGATCAATCAGCCCCAGCATTTT. This translates into CASRGYRGMINQPQHF.

The V call is TRBV7-9, the J call TRBJ2-7; D gene ambiguous. The CDR3 is 13 residues long. Per the germline V gene, CDR1 is SEHNR and CDR2 is FQNEAQ (reference sequence). Trimming pared 4 bases from V and 4 bases from J, leaving 11 bases between. CDR3 protein: CASSSATGYEQYF. In DNA, the CDR3 is TGTGCCAGCAGCTCGGCGACCGGGTACGAGCAGTACTTC.

In its sample, this clone ranks as medium-sized (0.01 to 0.1%). The J gene is TRBJ2-1, the V gene TRBV10-1, with D uncertain. The CDR3 contains 16 residues. The germline V and J ends were trimmed by 0 bases and 0 bases, with 9 bases remaining between them. In germline, CDR1 is WNHNN, CDR2 SYGVQD (reference sequence). In DNA, the CDR3 is TGCGCCAGCAGTGAGTCGGCCACGAGCTCCTACAATGAGCAGTTCTTC. Amino acids: CASSESATSSYNEQFF.

This chain joins TRBV7-2 and TRBJ2-3; D is undetermined. Per the germline V gene, CDR1 is SGHTA and CDR2 is FQGNSA. The CDR3 totals 11 residues. V dropped 3 bases and J dropped 3 bases, with 1 base sitting between them. The CDR3 region has the DNA TGTGCCAGCAGCTTGACAGATACGCAGTATTTT. Its translation is CASSLTDTQYF.

This sequence joins TRBV4-2 and TRBJ2-1; D is uncertain. Per the germline V gene, CDR1 is LGHNA and CDR2 is YNFKEQ. Trimming removed 1 base from V and 6 bases from J, with 13 bases in between. The CDR3 runs to 15 residues. In nucleotides, the CDR3 is TGTGCCAGCAGCCAAGGAGGCCGAAGAGTCAATGAGCAGTTCTTC. Translating gives CASSQGGRRVNEQFF.

The rearrangement joins TRBV5-1 to TRBJ1-5; D may be TRBD1 (5 bases). The CDR3 extends over 17 amino acids. Trimming pared 4 bases from V and 2 bases from J, leaving 19 bases between. Per germline, CDR1 SGHRS and CDR2 YFSETQ. The CDR3 sequence: CASSPLPRVGGNQPQHF. CDR3 DNA sequence: TGCGCCAGCAGCCCACTACCGCGCGTGGGGGGCAATCAGCCCCAGCATTTT.

V and J are TRBV2 and TRBJ2-1; D is perhaps TRBD1 (6 bases). The V and J ends lost 2 bases and 6 bases respectively, with 11 bases between them. Germline V gives CDR1 SNHLY, CDR2 FYNNEI. The CDR3 loop spans 14 amino acids. DNA of the CDR3: TGTGCCAGCAGTGAAAACAGGGTGGGCAATGAGCAGTTCTTC. Its protein product is CASSENRVGNEQFF.

The V gene is TRBV5-1, the J gene TRBJ1-1; TRBD1 agrees at 8 bases. The CDR3 spans 13 residues. From germline, CDR1 is SGHRS and CDR2 YFSETQ. The ends lost 4 bases at V and 5 bases at J; junction bases unmatched: 4. CDR3 residues: CASSLRQGTEAFF. The DNA of the CDR3 is TGCGCCAGCAGCCTCAGACAGGGGACTGAAGCTTTCTTT. Combining the CDR3 with reference TRBV5-1 and TRBJ1-1 gives the whole variable domain KAGVTQTPRYLIKTRGQQVTLSCSPISGHRSVSWYQQTPGQGLQFLFEYFSETQRNKGNFPGRFSGRQFSNSRSEMNVSTLELGDSALYLCASSLRQGTEAFFGQGTRLTVV.

The rearrangement links TRBV6-5 to TRBJ1-2; D unresolved. CDR1 and CDR2 from the germline V gene are MNHEY and SVGAGI. The V gene lost 6 bases and the J gene lost 7 bases, with 15 bases spanning the gap. CDR3 size: 13 residues. The CDR3 loop is CASRLPAAGGYTF. CDR3 bases: TGTGCCAGCAGACTTCCGGCGGCGGGTGGCTACACCTTC.

This chain uses TRBV20-1 with TRBJ2-1, with D tentatively TRBD1 (5 bases). Germline V gives CDR1 DFQATT, CDR2 SNEGSKA (reference sequence). Trimming pared 6 bases from V and 3 bases from J, leaving 6 bases between. The CDR3 consists of 11 residues. The CDR3 DNA follows: TGCAGTGCCAGGGACTACAATGAGCAGTTCTTC. Translated: CSARDYNEQFF.

The V call is TRBV18, the J call TRBJ2-1; 12 bases line up with TRBD2. Germline V gene lookup returns CDR1 KGHSH and CDR2 LQKENI. This CDR3 has 17 residues. V trimming: 3 bases; J trimming: 4 bases; junction bases outside the gene matches: 7. In DNA form, the CDR3 reads TGTGCCAGCTCACCCCTCGGACTAGCGGGGATATACAATGAGCAGTTCTTC. Protein product: CASSPLGLAGIYNEQFF.

This rearrangement joins TRBV6-5 to TRBJ2-5; D is possibly TRBD2 (6 bases). The CDR3 has 15 residues. Germline V gene data show CDR1 as MNHEY and CDR2 as SVGAGI. The ends were cut back, 0 bases at V and 5 bases at J, with 13 bases in the middle. The CDR3 DNA reads TGTGCCAGCAGTTACTCGGGGGGACGGGAGGAGACCCAGTACTTC. Its protein product is CASSYSGGREETQYF.

This chain connects TRBV5-4 to TRBJ2-2, with D perhaps TRBD1 or TRBD2 (5 bases each). With 4 bases removed from V and 4 bases from J, the gap between germline ends came to 14 bases. The germline CDR1 and CDR2 sequences are SGHNT and YYREEE (reference sequence). This CDR3 has 15 amino acids. This chain's CDR3 is CASSQGGAGTGELFF. The DNA for the CDR3 is TGTGCCAGCAGCCAGGGCGGTGCGGGCACCGGGGAGCTGTTTTTT. Drawing the rest from reference TRBV5-4 and TRBJ2-2, the complete variable domain is ETGVTQSPTHLIKTRGQQVTLRCSSQSGHNTVSWYQQALGQGPQFIFQYYREEENGRGNFPPRFSGLQFPNYSSELNVNALELDDSALYLCASSQGGAGTGELFFGEGSRLTVL.

The V and J genes are TRBV5-6 and TRBJ2-5; 9 positions agree with TRBD2. V shed 2 bases and J 11 bases; nucleotides not matched to a gene: 4. The CDR3 runs to 12 residues. CDR1 and CDR2 from the germline V gene are SGHDT and YYEEEE. Here the CDR3 reads CASSLIAGEQYF. The CDR3 DNA reads as TGTGCCAGCAGCTTAATAGCGGGGGAGCAGTACTTC.

The chain recombines TRBV4-1 with TRBJ2-1, with D possibly TRBD2 on 5 matching bases. Germline loops: CDR1 MGHRA, CDR2 YSYEKL. Trimming cost V 0 bases and J 5 bases, with 17 bases left between them. This CDR3 has 17 residues. The CDR3: CASSQEPLPSPNNEQFF. CDR3 sequence (DNA): TGCGCCAGCAGCCAAGAACCGCTGCCTAGCCCAAACAATGAGCAGTTCTTC.

DNA for the CDR3: TGTGCCAGCAGCTTAACCCACGACTTTGGGAACTCTGGAAACACCATATATTTT. Amino acid sequence: CASSLTHDFGNSGNTIYF. This rearrangement joins TRBV7-6 to TRBJ1-3; D unclear. This CDR3 contains 18 residues. With 2 bases removed from V and 0 bases from J, the gap between germline ends came to 17 bases. In germline, CDR1 is SGHVS, CDR2 FNYEAQ.

The genes are TRBV6-5 and TRBJ2-7; D is ambiguous. The CDR3 spans 14 residues. Trimming left V 6 bases short and J 7 bases short, with 19 bases between. Germline V CDR1 and CDR2: MNHEY, SVGAGI. In DNA form, the CDR3 reads TGTGCCAGCAGCCGGCCCGGATTAGTTGGTGAGCAGTACTTC. Protein product: CASSRPGLVGEQYF.

The chain has TRBV9 and TRBJ1-2, with a tentative D call TRBD1 (5 bases). The CDR3 is made up of 15 amino acids. The germline V and J ends were trimmed by 0 bases and 8 bases, with 17 bases remaining between them. CDR1 and CDR2 from the germline V gene are SGDLS and YYNGEE. The CDR3 here is CASSVGRGGLHGYTF. As DNA, the CDR3 is TGTGCCAGCAGCGTAGGAAGGGGAGGACTCCACGGCTACACCTTC.

The chain is built from TRBV2 and TRBJ2-1, with 12 bases aligning to TRBD2. Germline CDR1 and CDR2: SNHLY and FYNNEI. With V trimmed by 6 bases and J by 4 bases, 7 bases remained unmatched. The CDR3 is 16 amino acids. CDR3 residues: CASSPGLAGRYNEQFF. The CDR3 DNA sequence: TGTGCCAGCAGCCCCGGACTAGCGGGACGGTACAATGAGCAGTTCTTC.

This chain joins TRBV6-5 and TRBJ1-1, with a weak D call TRBD1 (5 bases). This CDR3 spans 12 amino acids. Deletions cut 4 bases from V and 6 bases from J, with 9 bases between. Germline values: CDR1 MNHEY, CDR2 SVGAGI. CDR3 protein: CASSSQVAEAFF. CDR3 DNA: TGTGCCAGCAGTTCACAGGTCGCTGAAGCTTTCTTT.

V usage is TRBV11-3 and J usage is TRBJ2-1; D perhaps matches TRBD1 (6 bases). Germline loops: CDR1 SGHNT, CDR2 YENEEA. This CDR3 region has 13 residues. The germline V and J ends were trimmed by 5 bases and 6 bases, with 11 bases remaining between them. The CDR3 loop reads CASSPDRLNEQFF. In nucleotides, the CDR3 is TGTGCCAGCAGCCCGGACAGACTCAATGAGCAGTTCTTC.

V usage is TRBV6-5 and J usage is TRBJ1-2, with D perhaps matching TRBD1 (6 bases). Trimming removed 6 bases at V and 4 bases at J, with 18 bases between. Germline values: CDR1 MNHEY, CDR2 SVGAGI. This CDR3 comprises 15 residues. CDR3 protein: CASSPRGRPGYGYTF. The DNA of the CDR3 is TGTGCCAGCAGCCCCAGGGGCAGGCCCGGCTATGGCTACACCTTC.

V usage is TRBV7-2 and J usage is TRBJ1-1, with a tentative D call TRBD1 (5 bases). The CDR3 is 14 residues long. V was trimmed by 2 bases and J by 1 base, leaving 8 bases between them. Looked up from germline, CDR1 is SGHTA and CDR2 is FQGNSA. CDR3 loop: CASSLYGGNTEAFF. The DNA for the CDR3 is TGTGCCAGCAGCTTATATGGGGGGAACACTGAAGCTTTCTTT.

V and J are TRBV18 and TRBJ1-2; D possibly corresponds to TRBD1 (5 bases). Per germline, CDR1 KGHSH and CDR2 LQKENI. V shed 6 bases and J shed 2 bases, with 10 bases lying between them. This CDR3 contains 13 residues. The CDR3 region is CASSPTVNYGYTF. The CDR3 DNA reads as TGTGCCAGCTCGCCGACAGTCAACTATGGCTACACCTTC.

The chain has TRBV19 and TRBJ2-2; D unresolved. The V end was cut by 7 bases, the J end by 1 base, with 4 bases between. Germline CDR1 and CDR2: LNHDA and SQIVND (reference sequence). The CDR3 covers 12 residues. This CDR3 reads CASTRNTGELFF. The CDR3 DNA reads as TGTGCCAGTACCAGGAACACCGGGGAGCTGTTTTTT. Full variable domain (rest looked up from reference TRBV19 and TRBJ2-2): DGGITQSPKYLFRKEGQNVTLSCEQNLNHDAMYWYRQDPGQGLRLIYYSQIVNDFQKGDIAEGYSVSREKKESFPLTVTSAQKNPTAFYLCASTRNTGELFFGEGSRLTVL.

The chain links TRBV6-5 to TRBJ1-2, with D unclear. V was cut by 6 bases and J by 2 bases, with 13 bases left in between. Per the germline V gene, CDR1 is MNHEY and CDR2 is SVGAGI. The CDR3 has 14 amino acids. CDR3 sequence: CASRAAERNYGYTF. Here the CDR3 DNA reads TGTGCCAGCAGGGCCGCCGAGCGGAACTATGGCTACACCTTC.